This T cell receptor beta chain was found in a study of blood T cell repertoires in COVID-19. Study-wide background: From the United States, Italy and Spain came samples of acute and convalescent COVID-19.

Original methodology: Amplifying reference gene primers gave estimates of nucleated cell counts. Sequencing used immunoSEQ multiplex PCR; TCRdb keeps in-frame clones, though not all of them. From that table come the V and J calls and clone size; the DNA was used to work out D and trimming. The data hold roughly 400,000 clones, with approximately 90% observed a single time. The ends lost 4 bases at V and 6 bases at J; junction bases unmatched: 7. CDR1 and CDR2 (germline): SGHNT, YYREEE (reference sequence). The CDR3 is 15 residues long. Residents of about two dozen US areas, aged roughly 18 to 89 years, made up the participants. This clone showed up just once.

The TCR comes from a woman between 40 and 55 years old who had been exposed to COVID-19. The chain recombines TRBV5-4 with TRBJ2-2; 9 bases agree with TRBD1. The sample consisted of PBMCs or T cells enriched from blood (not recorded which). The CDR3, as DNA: TGTGCCAGCAGCGGCCGGGACAGGGACGCCGGGGAGCTGTTTTTT. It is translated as CASSGRDRDAGELFF.